Listed below are T cell receptor beta chains from one sample, sequenced in a study of blood T cell repertoires in COVID-19. Some clones are missing from TCRdb's copy, which holds only in-frame ones; the method was immunoSEQ multiplex PCR. The sample has hundreds of thousands of clones; about 88% are singletons. Source material: peripheral blood. These receptors came from a woman aged 60-75 years with COVID-19, enrolled during active disease. The CDR3 runs from the conserved cysteine through the conserved F or W. D genes are given only for firm matches. Only some rows state a clone size, as once, few, many or a class for expanded clones.

j_call: TRBJ1-5
v_call: TRBV28
clone_size: NA
d_call: NA
cdr3_length: 15
cdr3_nt: TGTGCCAGCATACGAAACAGGGTTTTGGATCAGCCCCAGCATTTT
cdr3_aa: CASIRNRVLDQPQHF

j_call: TRBJ2-5
v_call: TRBV29-1
clone_size: NA
d_call: NA
cdr3_length: 11
cdr3_nt: TGCAGCGTTAGGAGCGGGGAGACCCAGTACTTC
cdr3_aa: CSVRSGETQYF

j_call: TRBJ1-2
v_call: TRBV7-2
clone_size: NA
d_call: NA
cdr3_length: 14
cdr3_nt: TGTGCCAGCAGCCCTCCCAGTATGTGGGGCGGCTACACCTTC
cdr3_aa: CASSPPSMWGGYTF

j_call: TRBJ2-5
v_call: TRBV7-8
clone_size: few
d_call: NA
cdr3_length: 14
cdr3_nt: TGTGCCAGCAGCTTGGGAGGGGGAGGAGAGACCCAGTACTTC
cdr3_aa: CASSLGGGGETQYF

j_call: TRBJ2-4
v_call: TRBV5-8
clone_size: NA
d_call: TRBD2
cdr3_length: 16
cdr3_nt: TGTGCCAGCAGCCCCGGGACTAGCGGATACAAAAACATTCAGTACTTC
cdr3_aa: CASSPGTSGYKNIQYF

j_call: TRBJ1-2
v_call: TRBV20-1
clone_size: once
d_call: TRBD1
cdr3_length: 13
cdr3_nt: TGCAGTGCTAGTTCGGACAGGGGGGAAGGCTACACCTTC
cdr3_aa: CSASSDRGEGYTF

j_call: TRBJ1-3
v_call: TRBV6-5
clone_size: NA
d_call: NA
cdr3_length: 13
cdr3_nt: TGTGCCAGCAGACCCCAGGGTTCAAACACCATATATTTT
cdr3_aa: CASRPQGSNTIYF

j_call: TRBJ2-2
v_call: TRBV6-4
clone_size: NA
d_call: TRBD2
cdr3_length: 21
cdr3_nt: TGTGCCAGCAGTGACTCGTTAAAGGGCTCGGAAGCGGGGGGGCCCCCCGGGGAGCTGTTTTTT
cdr3_aa: CASSDSLKGSEAGGPPGELFF

j_call: TRBJ1-6
v_call: TRBV7-6
clone_size: few
d_call: NA
cdr3_length: 15
cdr3_nt: TGTGCCAGCAGCCTTTCCGGTGGAGATAATTCACCCCTCCACTTT
cdr3_aa: CASSLSGGDNSPLHF

j_call: TRBJ2-3
v_call: TRBV7-8
clone_size: NA
d_call: NA
cdr3_length: 14
cdr3_nt: TGTGCCAGCAGCCAGCAACCCGGTTGGGATACGCAGTATTTT
cdr3_aa: CASSQQPGWDTQYF

j_call: TRBJ1-4
v_call: TRBV5-1
clone_size: few
d_call: NA
cdr3_length: 14
cdr3_nt: TGCGCCAGCAGCTTGGTCGGGGGAACTGAAAAACTGTTTTTT
cdr3_aa: CASSLVGGTEKLFF

j_call: TRBJ2-3
v_call: TRBV6-2/TRBV6-3
clone_size: NA
d_call: NA
cdr3_length: 12
cdr3_nt: TGTGCCAGCAGTACTCGGACACATACGCAGTATTTT
cdr3_aa: CASSTRTHTQYF

j_call: TRBJ1-2
v_call: TRBV4-1
clone_size: NA
d_call: NA
cdr3_length: 15
cdr3_nt: TGCGCCAGCAGCCAAGATTTAGCAGGGAACTATGGCTACACCTTC
cdr3_aa: CASSQDLAGNYGYTF

j_call: TRBJ2-3
v_call: TRBV9
clone_size: NA
d_call: TRBD2
cdr3_length: 16
cdr3_nt: TGTGCCAGCAGCTTGGGACTAGCGGGGATTTTGGATACGCAGTATTTT
cdr3_aa: CASSLGLAGILDTQYF

j_call: TRBJ2-1
v_call: TRBV5-6
clone_size: NA
d_call: NA
cdr3_length: 13
cdr3_nt: TGTGCCAGCAGGTTACAGGCGTTGACTGAGCAGTTCTTC
cdr3_aa: CASRLQALTEQFF

j_call: TRBJ1-2
v_call: TRBV30
clone_size: NA
d_call: TRBD1
cdr3_length: 16
cdr3_nt: TGTGCCTGGAGTCCTAAGTCGGGACAGGGGGCCTATGGCTACACCTTC
cdr3_aa: CAWSPKSGQGAYGYTF

j_call: TRBJ1-2
v_call: TRBV30
clone_size: NA
d_call: NA
cdr3_length: 14
cdr3_nt: TGTGCGTTACACACAGGGTTGGATAACTATGGCTACACCTTC
cdr3_aa: CALHTGLDNYGYTF

j_call: TRBJ1-3
v_call: TRBV3-1/TRBV3-2
clone_size: NA
d_call: TRBD1
cdr3_length: 16
cdr3_nt: TGTGCCAGCAGCCGCTCACAGGGGGCGCCTGGAAACACCATATATTTT
cdr3_aa: CASSRSQGAPGNTIYF